This T cell receptor beta chain was captured by sequencing in a study of blood T cell repertoires in COVID-19. J lost 4 bases, V lost 7 bases, and 8 bases had no gene match. Per germline, CDR1 SQVTM and CDR2 ANQGSEA. The CDR3 totals 14 residues. This clone was picked up one time. Using immunoSEQ multiplex PCR, the repertoire was profiled, and TCRdb retains in-frame clones only, with some absent. The table includes more than 95,000 clones, 65% to 90% detected once. The specimen sequenced was peripheral blood. This TCR was recovered from a man in his 60s with acute or convalescent COVID-19. This chain links TRBV29-1 with TRBJ2-5; 11 bases line up with TRBD2. CDR3 region: CSALTSGIGETQYF. DNA for the CDR3: TGCAGCGCCCTGACTAGCGGGATAGGAGAGACCCAGTACTTC.